These 8 T cell receptor beta chains came from one sample sequenced in a study of T-cell memory formation after mild COVID-19. A single record per CDR3 protein comes from TCRdb applying MiXCR to the 5' RACE reads. The table shows about 560,000 distinct CDR3 sequences, with about 18% occurring only once. The sequencing sample was made of PBMCs or a T cell subset sorted from them (not recorded which). These receptor sequences come from an adult woman who had mild COVID-19 (a few samples of this study predate the infection). Cell type and time point are not known.

This clonotype was seen more than once but under ten times. The gene calls are TRBV7-2 and TRBJ2-7, with a weak D call TRBD1 (6 bases). Germline assignment: CDR1 SGHTA and CDR2 FQGNSA. The CDR3 contains 15 residues. V lost 5 bases, J lost 3 bases, and 17 bases lay in between. CDR3 region: CASSPDSHNLYEQYF. The CDR3 DNA reads TGTGCCAGCAGCCCGGACAGCCACAACCTCTACGAGCAGTACTTC.

This clonotype was counted only a few times. V gene TRBV6-6 combines with J gene TRBJ2-1; 10 bases agree with TRBD2. With V trimmed by 6 bases and J by 3 bases, 5 bases remained unmatched. This CDR3 spans 15 amino acids. In germline, CDR1 is MNHNY, CDR2 SVGAGI (reference sequence). CDR3 sequence: CASSQTSGLYNEQFF. CDR3 sequence (DNA): TGTGCCAGCAGCCAGACTAGCGGGCTCTACAATGAGCAGTTCTTC.

This CDR3 is CASRSGPGNGYTF. Here the CDR3 DNA reads TGTGCCAGCAGATCGGGGCCTGGGAATGGCTACACCTTC. The chain is built from TRBV2 and TRBJ1-2; tentatively, D is TRBD1 (5 bases). The CDR3 is 13 amino acids. Per germline, CDR1 SNHLY and CDR2 FYNNEI. The V gene lost 6 bases and the J gene lost 6 bases, with 14 bases spanning the gap.

The J gene is TRBJ2-5, the V gene TRBV5-1; D call uncertain. From germline, CDR1 is SGHRS and CDR2 YFSETQ. CDR3 length: 15 residues. Trimming cost V 3 bases and J 0 bases, with 12 bases left between them. CDR3 protein: CASSWGPGYQETQYF. The CDR3 bases are TGCGCCAGCAGCTGGGGTCCTGGGTACCAAGAGACCCAGTACTTC.

V usage is TRBV11-3 and J usage is TRBJ2-4; D assignment may be TRBD1 or TRBD2 (5 bases each). Germline V gene sequence: CDR1 SGHNT, CDR2 YENEEA. V lost 4 bases and J lost 7, with 11 bases in between. The CDR3 runs to 13 residues. The DNA for the CDR3 is TGTGCCAGCAGCTCCACAGGCGGGAACATTCAGTACTTC. Translated, it gives CASSSTGGNIQYF.

This clonotype turned up a few times. V and J are TRBV20-1 and TRBJ2-1; no definite D call. The CDR3 runs 13 residues. Between the trimmed V and J ends, which lost 0 bases and 8 bases, there was a span of 11 bases. Germline CDR1 is DFQATT and CDR2 is SNEGSKA (reference sequence). Here the CDR3 reads CSARDKKVHEQFF. In DNA, the CDR3 is TGCAGTGCTAGAGATAAGAAGGTCCATGAGCAGTTCTTC.

CDR3 DNA sequence: TGTGCCAGCAGACTCCCGAGGACTAGCAACACCGGGGAGCTGTTTTTT. It specifies CASRLPRTSNTGELFF. V gene TRBV6-2 or TRBV6-3 combines with J gene TRBJ2-2, with 8 bases that match TRBD2. This CDR3 contains 16 residues. Trimming cost V 6 bases and J 2 bases; bases outside gene matches: 8. Germline V lookup: CDR1 MNHEY, CDR2 SVGEGT.

V and J are TRBV5-1 and TRBJ2-2; no reliable D call. The germline CDR1 and CDR2 sequences are SGHRS and YFSETQ. The CDR3 has 13 amino acids. V gave up 4 bases and J gave up 7 bases, with 11 bases separating them. CDR3 coding DNA: TGCGCCAGCAGCCCTCCGCCTGGCGGGGAGCTGTTTTTT. Translated, it gives CASSPPPGGELFF.